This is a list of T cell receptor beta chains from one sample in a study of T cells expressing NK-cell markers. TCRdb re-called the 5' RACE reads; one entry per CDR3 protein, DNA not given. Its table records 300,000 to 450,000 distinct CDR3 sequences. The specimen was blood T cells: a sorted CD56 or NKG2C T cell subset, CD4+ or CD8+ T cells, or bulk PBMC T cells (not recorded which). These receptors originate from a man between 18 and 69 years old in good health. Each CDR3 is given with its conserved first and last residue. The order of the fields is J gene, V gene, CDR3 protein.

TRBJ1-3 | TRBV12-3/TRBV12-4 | CASSLTSSGNTIYF
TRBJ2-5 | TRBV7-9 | CASSSLENTRQETQYF
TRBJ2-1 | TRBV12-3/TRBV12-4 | CAASRGGWNEQFF
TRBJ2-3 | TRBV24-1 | CATSDLPSTGKSTDTQYF
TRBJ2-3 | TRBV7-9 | CASSLTGRSTDTQYF
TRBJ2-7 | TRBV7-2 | CASSPNLAGGGEQYF
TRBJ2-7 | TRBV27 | CASSLRDGYEQYF
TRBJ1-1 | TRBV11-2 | CASSDALGAVTEAFF
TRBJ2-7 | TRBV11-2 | CASSDLTGPTYEQYF
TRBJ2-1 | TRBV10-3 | CAIRNQLAGVYNEQFF
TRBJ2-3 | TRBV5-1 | CATTKDSLRNPSTDTQYF
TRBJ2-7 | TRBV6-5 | CASSYGGGAQGEQYF
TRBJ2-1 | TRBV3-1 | CASTTRIAASYNEQFF
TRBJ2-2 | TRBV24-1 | CATSVTGSTNTGELFF
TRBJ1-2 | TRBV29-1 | CSVEDHTGGYGYTF
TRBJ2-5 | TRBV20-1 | CSCSANSYETQYF
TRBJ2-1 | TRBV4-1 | CASSQPPGTSGGYEQFF
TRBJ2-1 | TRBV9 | CASSPRTSGGDHNEQFF
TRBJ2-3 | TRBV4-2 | CASSQVGTGGDTQYF
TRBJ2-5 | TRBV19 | CASSVDIRETQYF
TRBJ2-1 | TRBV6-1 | CASRLAGNLDNEQFF
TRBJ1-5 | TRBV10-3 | CAISQGAEGQPQHF
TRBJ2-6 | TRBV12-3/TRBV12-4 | CATRRGGANVLTF
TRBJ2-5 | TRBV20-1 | CSARRGEETQYF